This T cell receptor (beta chain) was observed in a study of T-cell memory formation after mild COVID-19. Germline-derived CDR1 and CDR2 are GTSNPN and SVGIG (reference sequence). The CDR3 has 13 amino acids. Trimming cost V 2 bases and J 6 bases, with 12 bases left between them. The TCR alpha and TCR beta cDNA libraries, bearing sample barcodes and UMIs, were generated by 5'RACE using constant-segment primers. TCRdb fed the 5' RACE reads into MiXCR, producing one record per CDR3 protein. Of 250,000 to 350,000 distinct CDR3 sequences listed, roughly an eighth are singletons. Whole-study findings and limits: CD4+ contracting clones were mainly CM and EM; CD8+ ones, EMRA. Balance between CD4 and CD8 was seen in clones contracting day 15 to 85, and a CD4+ lean was seen in later expanders.

A few counts support this clonotype. Its target is unknown. The rearrangement links TRBV30 to TRBJ2-3; D call uncertain. The clonotype originates from a man between 18 and 35 years old who had mild COVID-19 (a few samples of this study predate the infection). Cell type and time point are not known. The sequencing input was PBMCs or a T cell subset sorted from them (not recorded which). The CDR3 bases are TGTGCCTGGAGTCCCAACGCTGGGGATACGCAGTATTTT. Its protein product is CAWSPNAGDTQYF.